Presented here are 30 T cell receptor beta chains from one specimen sequenced in a study of cytomegalovirus exposure and HLA in healthy donors. 13 Jbeta primers and 60 Vbeta primers were used for the PCR. Sequencing was performed with immunoSEQ multiplex PCR; in TCRdb, only in-frame clones are kept and a portion is missing. Among 200,000 to 250,000 clones listed, about 80% were seen once. The sequenced sample was PBMCs. The source is a woman in her fifties or sixties in good health and CMV-seropositive.

This chain links TRBV7-3 with TRBJ2-1; D might be TRBD1 (6 bases). V was trimmed by 5 bases and J by 1 base, leaving 9 bases between them. The germline CDR1 and CDR2 sequences are SGHTA and FQGTGA. The CDR3 sequence is 14 residues long. As DNA, the CDR3 is TGTGCCAGCAGCCGAACAGGGTCCTACAATGAGCAGTTCTTC. This gives the protein CASSRTGSYNEQFF. Looking up the rest from reference TRBV7-3 and TRBJ2-1 gives the full variable domain: GAGVSQTPSNKVTEKGKYVELRCDPISGHTALYWYRQSLGQGPEFLIYFQGTGAADDSGLPNDRFFAVRPEGSVSTLKIQRTERGDSAVYLCASSRTGSYNEQFFGPGTRLTVL.

V gene TRBV4-1 combines with J gene TRBJ2-5; no firm D call. Trimming stripped 0 bases from V and 6 bases from J, with 11 bases between. This CDR3 has 14 amino acids. Germline lookup yields CDR1 MGHRA and CDR2 YSYEKL. CDR3 DNA: TGCGCCAGCAGCCAAGAGAAGGAGACGAAGACCCAGTACTTC. Its protein product is CASSQEKETKTQYF.

This chain connects TRBV15 to TRBJ2-3; the D is unclear. Trimming cost V 3 bases and J 1 base, with 14 bases left between them. The CDR3 totals 16 residues. The germline gives CDR1 LNHNV, CDR2 YYDKDF (reference sequence). CDR3 loop: CATSRSGILGTDTQYF. The CDR3 DNA reads as TGTGCCACCAGCAGGTCGGGTATACTCGGCACAGATACGCAGTATTTT. The full variable domain, in which reference TRBV15 and TRBJ2-3 provide the parts outside the CDR3, is DAMVIQNPRYQVTQFGKPVTLSCSQTLNHNVMYWYQQKSSQAPKLLFHYYDKDFNNEADTPDNFQSRRPNTSFCFLDIRSPGLGDTAMYLCATSRSGILGTDTQYFGPGTRLTVL.

The chain combines TRBV30 with TRBJ1-1, with 12 bases aligning to TRBD1. Germline-derived CDR1 and CDR2 are GTSNPN and SVGIG (reference sequence). CDR3 size: 14 residues. V lost 1 base, J lost 7 bases, and 4 bases stayed unmatched. CDR3 residues: CAWSEGQGAGEAFF. The CDR3 region has the DNA TGTGCCTGGAGTGAGGGACAGGGGGCGGGTGAAGCTTTCTTT.

This chain uses TRBV15 with TRBJ2-3, with 11 bases matching TRBD2. V lost 5 bases to trimming and J lost 1 base; unmatched junction nucleotides: 2. The CDR3 sequence is 15 residues long. Germline lookup yields CDR1 LNHNV and CDR2 YYDKDF (reference sequence). CDR3 protein: CATSPGLAGTDTQYF. In DNA, the CDR3 is TGTGCCACCAGCCCGGGACTAGCGGGCACAGATACGCAGTATTTT.

This chain links TRBV5-1 with TRBJ2-1; a weak D match, TRBD2 (7 bases). This CDR3 region has 17 residues. Germline CDR1 and CDR2: SGHRS and YFSETQ. V lost 1 base to trimming and J lost 4 bases, with 18 bases between them. CDR3 in DNA: TGCGCCAGCAGCTTGTCAATTCGGGGGGCTGGGTACAATGAGCAGTTCTTC. Its protein is CASSLSIRGAGYNEQFF.

The chain combines TRBV6-5 with TRBJ1-2; 7 nucleotides match TRBD1. Losses at the gene ends were 0 bases for V and 6 bases for J; bases not matched to a gene: 1. The CDR3 is 13 residues long. Germline-derived CDR1 and CDR2 are MNHEY and SVGAGI. The CDR3 nucleotides read TGTGCCAGCAGTTACTCCGGGACAGATGGCTACACCTTC. Translation: CASSYSGTDGYTF.

The chain is built from TRBV7-9 and TRBJ1-6; a possible D gene is TRBD1 (5 bases). V was cut by 1 base and J by 7 bases, with 11 bases left in between. Germline V gene lookup returns CDR1 SEHNR and CDR2 FQNEAQ (reference sequence). The CDR3 totals 15 residues. The DNA for the CDR3 is TGTGCCAGCAGCTTAGGGTGGGGGAGGAATTCACCCCTCCACTTT. Protein product: CASSLGWGRNSPLHF. The variable domain in full, with the rest retrieved from reference TRBV7-9 and TRBJ1-6, is DTGVSQNPRHKITKRGQNVTFRCDPISEHNRLYWYRQTLGQGPEFLTYFQNEAQLEKSRLLSDRFSAERPKGSFSTLEIQRTEQGDSAMYLCASSLGWGRNSPLHFGNGTRLTVT.

This chain uses TRBV6-6 with TRBJ1-4; unclear D gene. Germline V lookup: CDR1 MNHNY, CDR2 SVGAGI (reference sequence). CDR3 length equals 14 residues. The ends were cut back, 2 bases at V and 3 bases at J, with 7 bases in the middle. CDR3 sequence reads: CASSYASANEKLFF. The CDR3 DNA reads as TGTGCCAGCAGTTACGCCTCGGCTAATGAAAAACTGTTTTTT.

The chain is built from TRBV28 and TRBJ2-5, with 9 bases matching TRBD1. V lost 8 bases, J lost 6 bases, and 10 bases stayed unmatched. The length of the CDR3 is 14 residues. The germline V gene encodes CDR1 MDHEN and CDR2 SYDVKM. The CDR3 loop reads CASGTGYRKKTQYF. CDR3 coding DNA: TGTGCCAGCGGGACAGGGTATAGGAAAAAGACCCAGTACTTC.

The V call is TRBV5-1, the J call TRBJ1-4; D gene uncertain. The CDR3 contains 17 residues. Deletions cut 0 bases from V and 0 bases from J, with 12 bases between. Germline V lookup: CDR1 SGHRS, CDR2 YFSETQ. The CDR3 loop is CASSLAPNGATNEKLFF. The CDR3 region has the DNA TGCGCCAGCAGCTTGGCCCCAAACGGGGCAACTAATGAAAAACTGTTTTTT.

This sequence joins TRBV5-1 and TRBJ2-5, with D maybe TRBD2 (7 bases). With 5 bases removed from V and 1 base from J, the gap between germline ends came to 15 bases. The CDR3 extends over 15 amino acids. Germline CDR1 is SGHRS and CDR2 is YFSETQ. The CDR3: CASSKAGDTQETQYF. CDR3 bases: TGCGCCAGCAGTAAGGCGGGGGACACCCAAGAGACCCAGTACTTC.

This clone was detected only a few times. The rearrangement joins TRBV29-1 to TRBJ1-1, with D perhaps TRBD1 (5 bases). Germline CDR1 is SQVTM and CDR2 is ANQGSEA. The CDR3 has 13 amino acids. Trimming removed 6 bases at V and 5 bases at J, with 16 bases between. The CDR3 DNA sequence: TGCAGCGTCGACGGGGGTGTGGGAACTGAAGCTTTCTTT. It yields the protein CSVDGGVGTEAFF.

The table lists this clone with a few counts. The V call is TRBV19, the J call TRBJ1-4; a weak D match, TRBD1 (6 bases). CDR3 length: 15 amino acids. The germline gives CDR1 LNHDA, CDR2 SQIVND (reference sequence). Between the trimmed V and J ends, which lost 4 bases and 3 bases, there was a span of 12 bases. CDR3 DNA sequence: TGTGCCAGTAGTAAACCGGGACAACCTAATGAAAAACTGTTTTTT. Its translation is CASSKPGQPNEKLFF.

This chain links TRBV9 with TRBJ1-2; a possible D gene is TRBD1 (5 bases). Deletions cut 0 bases from V and 0 bases from J, with 12 bases between. Germline loops: CDR1 SGDLS, CDR2 YYNGEE. The CDR3 extends over 16 amino acids. The CDR3 loop reads CASSVGRTITNYGYTF. The CDR3 DNA is TGTGCCAGCAGCGTAGGTCGGACAATAACTAACTATGGCTACACCTTC.

V is TRBV5-1 and J is TRBJ1-1; unclear D gene. The CDR3 contains 14 residues. Germline lookup yields CDR1 SGHRS and CDR2 YFSETQ. The V end was cut by 0 bases, the J end by 1 base, with 7 bases between. CDR3 bases: TGCGCCAGCAGCTTGGGACATAGGAACACTGAAGCTTTCTTT. As protein: CASSLGHRNTEAFF.

About this clone itself: Other nucleotide sequences in the sample specify the same CDR3. J is TRBJ2-3 and V is TRBV9; unclear D gene. The CDR3 covers 13 residues. Germline loops: CDR1 SGDLS, CDR2 YYNGEE. Trimming took 0 bases from V and 4 from J, leaving 6 bases between them. The CDR3 DNA reads TGTGCCAGCAGCGTAGGAGGCCCAGATACGCAGTATTTT. Encoded protein: CASSVGGPDTQYF.

V and J are TRBV2 and TRBJ1-2; a weak D match, TRBD1 (6 bases). Trimming left V 10 bases short and J 3 bases short, with 18 bases between. Germline V gene data show CDR1 as SNHLY and CDR2 as FYNNEI. CDR3 length: 14 residues. CDR3 sequence reads: CAIQDRWLDYGYTF. The CDR3 region has the DNA TGTGCCATACAAGACAGGTGGTTGGACTATGGCTACACCTTC.

On this clone: In the same sample, other DNA sequences code for this CDR3. The chain is built from TRBV29-1 and TRBJ2-3; 8 bases map to TRBD1. Germline V gene sequence: CDR1 SQVTM, CDR2 ANQGSEA. This CDR3 spans 12 amino acids. Trimming removed 7 bases from V and 6 bases from J; junction bases left unmatched: 6. The CDR3 spells CSALDRADTQYF. In DNA form, the CDR3 reads TGCAGCGCTTTGGACAGGGCGGATACGCAGTATTTT.

This chain connects TRBV5-1 to TRBJ2-1, with D unclear. This CDR3 comprises 12 residues. Germline CDR1 SGHRS, CDR2 YFSETQ. Trimming pared 2 bases from V and 9 bases from J, leaving 9 bases between. CDR3 in amino acids: CASSFSSTEQFF. CDR3 sequence (DNA): TGCGCCAGCAGCTTTTCGAGTACTGAGCAGTTCTTC.

This sequence joins TRBV5-1 and TRBJ2-7; D might be TRBD2 (6 bases). CDR1 is SGHRS, CDR2 YFSETQ, per germline. The CDR3 loop spans 14 amino acids. V was trimmed by 3 bases and J by 6 bases, leaving 16 bases between them. The CDR3 spells CASSSRGADREQYF. The CDR3, as DNA: TGCGCCAGCAGCTCACGCGGGGCAGACCGCGAGCAGTACTTC.

The rearrangement joins TRBV27 to TRBJ2-3; a possible D gene is TRBD2 (7 bases). From germline, CDR1 is MNHEY and CDR2 SMNVEV (reference sequence). V dropped 6 bases and J dropped 3 bases, with 19 bases sitting between them. The CDR3 covers 16 residues. The CDR3 bases are TGTGCCAGCAGGGCGTTAGGGGGAGGGCGAACAGATACGCAGTATTTT. This sequence encodes CASRALGGGRTDTQYF.

The J gene is TRBJ2-5, the V gene TRBV29-1; D is undetermined. Deletions cut 6 bases from V and 4 bases from J, with 12 bases between. Per the germline V gene, CDR1 is SQVTM and CDR2 is ANQGSEA. CDR3 length: 12 amino acids. The CDR3 here is CSVGDHRETQYF. The CDR3 DNA sequence: TGCAGCGTAGGAGACCATCGAGAGACCCAGTACTTC.

The CDR3 DNA reads as TGTGCCAGCAGCTTAGATTTGGGGTCAAAGGACAGGGCCTTAAACACTGAAGCTTTCTTT. Its protein is CASSLDLGSKDRALNTEAFF. The chain links TRBV7-6 to TRBJ1-1, with TRBD1 matching 8 bases. The V and J ends lost 1 base and 2 bases, in that order; junction bases with no gene match: 18. CDR3 length equals 20 residues. The germline CDR1 and CDR2 sequences are SGHVS and FNYEAQ.

This clone was counted a few times. V usage is TRBV2 and J usage is TRBJ2-5; D is uncertain. V lost 7 bases and J 5 bases, leaving 8 bases between the germline ends. This CDR3 has 11 amino acids. CDR1 SNHLY and CDR2 FYNNEI come from the germline V gene. This chain's CDR3 is CASMGRETQYF. CDR3 in DNA: TGTGCCAGCATGGGCCGGGAGACCCAGTACTTC.

This chain uses TRBV4-2 with TRBJ2-7; 7 bases map to TRBD2. Germline V gene lookup returns CDR1 LGHNA and CDR2 YNFKEQ. V lost 0 bases to trimming and J lost 4 bases; unmatched junction nucleotides: 9. The CDR3 contains 16 residues. The CDR3 is CASSQDQRLADYEQYF. CDR3 sequence (DNA): TGTGCCAGCAGCCAAGATCAAAGGCTAGCGGATTACGAGCAGTACTTC.

This rearrangement joins TRBV7-2 to TRBJ2-1, with a tentative D call TRBD2 (5 bases). There are 13 residues in the CDR3. Looked up from germline, CDR1 is SGHTA and CDR2 is FQGNSA. Trimming cost V 6 bases and J 6 bases, with 12 bases left between them. CDR3 protein: CASRQRARNEQFF. For the CDR3, the DNA is TGTGCCAGCAGGCAGAGGGCGCGCAATGAGCAGTTCTTC.

The chain recombines TRBV7-2 with TRBJ2-2; TRBD1 is a possible D gene (5 bases). Trimming left V 2 bases short and J 6 bases short, with 10 bases between. Germline V gene data show CDR1 as SGHTA and CDR2 as FQGNSA. The CDR3 runs to 14 residues. DNA of the CDR3: TGTGCCAGCAGCTTAAGTTTCAGGGCCGGGGAGCTGTTTTTT. Translated: CASSLSFRAGELFF. The complete variable domain, with remaining parts taken from reference TRBV7-2 and TRBJ2-2, reads GAGVSQSPSNKVTEKGKDVELRCDPISGHTALYWYRQSLGQGLEFLIYFQGNSAPDKSGLPSDRFSAERTGGSVSTLTIQRTQQEDSAVYLCASSLSFRAGELFFGEGSRLTVL.

This sequence joins TRBV9 and TRBJ1-2; maybe TRBD1 (6 bases). The CDR3 spans 14 residues. Germline V gene sequence: CDR1 SGDLS, CDR2 YYNGEE. The germline V and J ends were trimmed by 3 bases and 7 bases, with 16 bases remaining between them. CDR3 sequence reads: CASSGRRGMGGYTF. CDR3 coding DNA: TGTGCCAGCAGCGGCCGCAGGGGCATGGGTGGCTACACCTTC.

The rearrangement joins TRBV5-6 to TRBJ1-5; D possibly corresponds to TRBD1 (5 bases). From germline, CDR1 is SGHDT and CDR2 YYEEEE. The CDR3 extends over 13 amino acids. V was cut by 0 bases and J by 7 bases, with 8 bases left in between. The CDR3 bases are TGTGCCAGCAGCTTGGCGGAGGGGCAGCCCCAGCATTTT. It yields the protein CASSLAEGQPQHF.